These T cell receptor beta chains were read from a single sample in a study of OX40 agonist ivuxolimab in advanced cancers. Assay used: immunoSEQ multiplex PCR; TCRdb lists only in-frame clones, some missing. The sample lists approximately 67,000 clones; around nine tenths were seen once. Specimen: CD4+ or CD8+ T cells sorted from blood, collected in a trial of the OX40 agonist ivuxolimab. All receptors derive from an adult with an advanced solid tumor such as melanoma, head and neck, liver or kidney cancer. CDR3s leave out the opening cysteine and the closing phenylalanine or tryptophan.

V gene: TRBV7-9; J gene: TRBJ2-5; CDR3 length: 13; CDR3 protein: ASSPEDRGGETQY
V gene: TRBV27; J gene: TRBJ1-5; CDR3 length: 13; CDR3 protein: ASSLFQGDNQPQH
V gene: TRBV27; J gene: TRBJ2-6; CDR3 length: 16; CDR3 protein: ASSSLLETSSGANVLT
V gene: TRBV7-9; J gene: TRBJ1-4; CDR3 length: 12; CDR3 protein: ASSLGAGYEKLF
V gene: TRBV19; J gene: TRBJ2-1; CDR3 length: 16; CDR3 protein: ASSTGTSGGVYDNEQF
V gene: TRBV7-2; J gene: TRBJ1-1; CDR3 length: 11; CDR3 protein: ASSLGTGTEAF
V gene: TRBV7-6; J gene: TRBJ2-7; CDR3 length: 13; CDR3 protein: ASSFGSLVTSEQY
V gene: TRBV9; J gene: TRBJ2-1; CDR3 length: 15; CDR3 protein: ASSGGLAGGFYNEQF
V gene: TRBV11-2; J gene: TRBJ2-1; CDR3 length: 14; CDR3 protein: ASQQQGGLVSNEQF
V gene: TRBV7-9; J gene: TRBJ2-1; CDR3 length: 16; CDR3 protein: ASSAPRTVSGRSAEQF
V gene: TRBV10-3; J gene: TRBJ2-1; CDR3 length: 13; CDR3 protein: AITPTGTGYDEQF
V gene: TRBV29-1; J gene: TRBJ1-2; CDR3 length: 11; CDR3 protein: SVKDGSNYGYT
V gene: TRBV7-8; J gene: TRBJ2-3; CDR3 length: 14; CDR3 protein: ASSTGTSGGTDTQY
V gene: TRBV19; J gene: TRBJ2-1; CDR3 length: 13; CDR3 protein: ASNPTSGINNEQF
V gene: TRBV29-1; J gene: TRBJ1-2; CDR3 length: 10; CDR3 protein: SADGRVGGYT
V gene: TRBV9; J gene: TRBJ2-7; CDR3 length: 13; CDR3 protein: ASSVGGIGSYEQY
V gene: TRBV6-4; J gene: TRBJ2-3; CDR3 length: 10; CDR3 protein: ASSDDANTQY
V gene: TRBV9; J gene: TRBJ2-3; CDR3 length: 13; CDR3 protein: ASTPLAGSTDTQY
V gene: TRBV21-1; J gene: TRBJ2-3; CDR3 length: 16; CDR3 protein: ASSKSFSTSNLTDTQY
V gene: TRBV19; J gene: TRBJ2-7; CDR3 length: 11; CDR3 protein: ASKVAGSYEQY
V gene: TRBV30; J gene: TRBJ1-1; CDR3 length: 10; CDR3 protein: AWSVGNTEAF
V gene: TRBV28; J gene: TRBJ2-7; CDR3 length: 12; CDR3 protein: ASSLLERGPEQY
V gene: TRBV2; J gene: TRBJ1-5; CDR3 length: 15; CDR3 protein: ASSEGPGQGGNQPQH
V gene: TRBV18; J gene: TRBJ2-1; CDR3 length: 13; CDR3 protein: ASSSSGTGWNEQF